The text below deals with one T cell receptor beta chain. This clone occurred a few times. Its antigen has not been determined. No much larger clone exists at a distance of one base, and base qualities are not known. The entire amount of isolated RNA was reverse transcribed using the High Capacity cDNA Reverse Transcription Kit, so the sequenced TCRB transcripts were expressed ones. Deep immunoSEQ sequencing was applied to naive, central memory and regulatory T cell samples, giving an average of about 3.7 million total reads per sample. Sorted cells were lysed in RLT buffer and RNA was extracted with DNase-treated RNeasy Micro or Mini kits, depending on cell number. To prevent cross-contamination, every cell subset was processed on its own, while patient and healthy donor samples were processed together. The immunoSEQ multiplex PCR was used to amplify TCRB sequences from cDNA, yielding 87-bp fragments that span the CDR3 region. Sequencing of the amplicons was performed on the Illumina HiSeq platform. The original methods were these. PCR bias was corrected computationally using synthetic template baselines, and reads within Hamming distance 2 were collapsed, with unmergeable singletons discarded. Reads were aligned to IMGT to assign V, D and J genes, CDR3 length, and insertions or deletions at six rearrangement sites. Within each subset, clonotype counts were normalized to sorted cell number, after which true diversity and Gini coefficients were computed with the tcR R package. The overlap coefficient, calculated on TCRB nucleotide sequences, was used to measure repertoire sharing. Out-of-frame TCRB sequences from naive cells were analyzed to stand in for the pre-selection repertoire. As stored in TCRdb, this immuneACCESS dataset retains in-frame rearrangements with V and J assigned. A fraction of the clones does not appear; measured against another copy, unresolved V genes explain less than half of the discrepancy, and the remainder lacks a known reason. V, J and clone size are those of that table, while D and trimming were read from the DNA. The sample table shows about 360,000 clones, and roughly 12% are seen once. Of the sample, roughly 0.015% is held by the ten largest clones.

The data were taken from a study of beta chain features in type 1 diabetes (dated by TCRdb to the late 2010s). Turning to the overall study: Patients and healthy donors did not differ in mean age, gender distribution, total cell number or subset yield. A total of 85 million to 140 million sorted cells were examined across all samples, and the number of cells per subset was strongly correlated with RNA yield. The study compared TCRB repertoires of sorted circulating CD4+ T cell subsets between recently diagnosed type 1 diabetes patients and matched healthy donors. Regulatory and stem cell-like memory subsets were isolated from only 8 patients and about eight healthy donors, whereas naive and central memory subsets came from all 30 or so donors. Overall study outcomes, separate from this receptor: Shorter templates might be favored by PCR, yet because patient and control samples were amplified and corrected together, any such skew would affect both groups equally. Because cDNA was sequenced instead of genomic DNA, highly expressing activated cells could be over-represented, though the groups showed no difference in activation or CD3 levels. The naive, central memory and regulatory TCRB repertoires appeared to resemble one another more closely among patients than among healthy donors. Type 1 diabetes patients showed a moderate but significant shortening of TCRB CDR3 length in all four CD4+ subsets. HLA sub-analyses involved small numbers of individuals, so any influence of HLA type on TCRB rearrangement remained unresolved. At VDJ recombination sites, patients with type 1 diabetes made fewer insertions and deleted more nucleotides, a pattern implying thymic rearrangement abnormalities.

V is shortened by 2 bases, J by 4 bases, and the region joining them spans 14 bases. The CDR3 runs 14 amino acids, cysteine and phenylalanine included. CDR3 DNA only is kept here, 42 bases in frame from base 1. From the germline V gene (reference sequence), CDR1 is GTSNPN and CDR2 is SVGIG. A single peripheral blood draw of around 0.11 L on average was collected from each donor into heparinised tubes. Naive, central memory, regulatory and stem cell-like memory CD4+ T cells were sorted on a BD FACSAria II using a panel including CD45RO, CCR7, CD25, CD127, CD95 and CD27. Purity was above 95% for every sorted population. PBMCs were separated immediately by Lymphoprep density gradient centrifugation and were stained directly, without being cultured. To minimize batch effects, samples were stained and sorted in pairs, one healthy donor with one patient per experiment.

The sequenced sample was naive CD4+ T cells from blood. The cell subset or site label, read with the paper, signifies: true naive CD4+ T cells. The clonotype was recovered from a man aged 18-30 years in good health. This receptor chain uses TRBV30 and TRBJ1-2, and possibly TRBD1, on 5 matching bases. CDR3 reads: CAWSPGGGGYGYTF. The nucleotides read TGTGCCTGGAGTCCCGGGGGTGGTGGCTATGGCTACACCTTC.